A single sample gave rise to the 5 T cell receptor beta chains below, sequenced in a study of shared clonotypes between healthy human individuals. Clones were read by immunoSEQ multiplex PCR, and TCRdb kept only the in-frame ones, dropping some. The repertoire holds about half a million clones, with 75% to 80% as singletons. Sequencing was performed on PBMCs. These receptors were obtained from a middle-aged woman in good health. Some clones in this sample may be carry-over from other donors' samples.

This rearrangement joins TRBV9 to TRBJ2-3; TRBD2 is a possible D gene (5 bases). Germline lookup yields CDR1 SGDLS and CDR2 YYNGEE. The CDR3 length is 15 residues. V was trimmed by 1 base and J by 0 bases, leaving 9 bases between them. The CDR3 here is CASSVREYSTDTQYF. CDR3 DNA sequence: TGTGCCAGCAGCGTAAGGGAGTATAGCACAGATACGCAGTATTTT.

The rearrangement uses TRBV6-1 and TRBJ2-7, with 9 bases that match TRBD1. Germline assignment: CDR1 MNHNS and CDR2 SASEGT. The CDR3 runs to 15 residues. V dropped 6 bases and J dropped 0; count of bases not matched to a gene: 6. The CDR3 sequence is CASRNTGGTSYEQYF. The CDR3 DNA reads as TGTGCCAGCAGAAACACAGGGGGCACCTCCTACGAGCAGTACTTC.

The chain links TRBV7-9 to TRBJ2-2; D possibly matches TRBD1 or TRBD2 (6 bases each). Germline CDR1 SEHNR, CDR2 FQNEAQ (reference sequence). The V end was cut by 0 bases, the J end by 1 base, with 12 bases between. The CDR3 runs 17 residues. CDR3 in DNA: TGTGCCAGCAGCTTAGCGTCGGGGGCGGTGAACACCGGGGAGCTGTTTTTT. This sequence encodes CASSLASGAVNTGELFF.

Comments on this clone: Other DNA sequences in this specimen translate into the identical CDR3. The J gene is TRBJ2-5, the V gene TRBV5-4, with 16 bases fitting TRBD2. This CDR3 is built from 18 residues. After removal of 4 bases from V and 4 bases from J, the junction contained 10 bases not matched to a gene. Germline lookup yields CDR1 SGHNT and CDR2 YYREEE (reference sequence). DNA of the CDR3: TGTGCCAGCAGCCGGGGGGGACTAGCGGGAGGGTTGGGAGAGACCCAGTACTTC. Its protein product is CASSRGGLAGGLGETQYF.

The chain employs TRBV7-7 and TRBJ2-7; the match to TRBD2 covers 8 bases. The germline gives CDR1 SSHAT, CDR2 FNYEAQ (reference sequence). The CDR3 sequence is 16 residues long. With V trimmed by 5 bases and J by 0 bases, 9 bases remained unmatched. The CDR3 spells CASSPGGREYSYEQYF. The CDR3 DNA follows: TGTGCCAGCAGCCCGGGGGGGCGGGAGTACTCCTACGAGCAGTACTTC.